This TCR beta chain stems from a study of blood T cell repertoires in COVID-19. For the study at large: Material from acute and convalescent COVID-19 was sourced from the United States, Italy and Spain.

Original handling: Estimated nucleated cell counts came from reference gene primer amplification. The method was immunoSEQ multiplex PCR; TCRdb's version includes in-frame clones alone and lacks a portion of them. The V and J calls and clone size come from that table; D and trimming were worked out from the DNA. The sample lists 250,000 to 300,000 clones; 89% were seen once. Germline values: CDR1 MGHDK, CDR2 SYGVNS. The CDR3 has 13 amino acids. V shed 3 bases and J 9 bases; nucleotides not matched to a gene: 5. The Seattle site enrolled patients during active infection and followed them longitudinally.

This receptor was taken from a woman between 25 and 40 years old with COVID-19, enrolled during active disease. The sample taken for sequencing was peripheral blood. J is TRBJ2-1 and V is TRBV25-1, with 7 bases lining up with TRBD2. The CDR3 DNA follows: TGTGCCAGCAGTGACCGGGACTATATTGAGCAGTTCTTC. Its translation is CASSDRDYIEQFF. The full variable domain, rest sourced from reference TRBV25-1 and TRBJ2-1, is EADIYQTPRYLVIGTGKKITLECSQTMGHDKMYWYQQDPGMELHLIHYSYGVNSTEKGDLSSESTVSRIRTEHFPLTLESARPSHTSQYLCASSDRDYIEQFFGPGTRLTVL.